One and the same sample provided the 20 T cell receptor beta chains below, sequenced in a study of monozygotic twins with inflammatory bowel disease. With the 5' RACE reads reprocessed, TCRdb shows one record per CDR3 protein and no DNA. In all, the sample yields roughly 150,000 distinct CDR3 sequences. The material sequenced was blood. The source of these receptors is a human donor with ulcerative colitis or Crohn's disease, or a healthy co-twin of an affected twin (not recorded which).

The CDR3: CATSDSETSDYDTQYF. The chain has TRBV24-1 and TRBJ2-3; TCRdb selects TRBD2, and the lack of DNA leaves this call unchecked. CDR3 size: 16 residues. The germline V gene encodes CDR1 KGHDR and CDR2 SFDVKD.

CDR3: CASSVFSGRRSYEQYF. The chain links TRBV28 to TRBJ2-7; there is no DNA to check the TCRdb D call of TRBD2. In germline, CDR1 is MDHEN, CDR2 SYDVKM. The CDR3 loop spans 16 amino acids.

The genes are TRBV30 and TRBJ1-2. This CDR3 contains 14 residues. CDR1 GTSNPN and CDR2 SVGIG come from the germline V gene (reference sequence). CDR3 protein: CAWSGTPANYGYTF. The variable domain in full, with the rest retrieved from reference TRBV30 and TRBJ1-2, is SQTIHQWPATLVQPVGSPLSLECTVEGTSNPNLYWYRQAAGRGLQLLFYSVGIGQISSEVPQNLSASRPQDRQFILSSKKLLLSDSGFYLCAWSGTPANYGYTFGSGTRLTVV.

V and J are TRBV6-2 or TRBV6-3 and TRBJ2-7; TCRdb's D call, TRBD2, is unchecked because there is no DNA. This CDR3 is built from 13 residues. Germline CDR1 reads MNHEY; CDR2 reads SVGEGT. The CDR3 here is CASSWRQAYEQYF.

The chain combines TRBV4-3 with TRBJ2-2; TCRdb outputs TRBD1, but without DNA this stays unchecked. The CDR3 spans 14 residues. From germline, CDR1 is LGHNA and CDR2 YSLEER. The CDR3 here is CASSPTGYTGELFF.

The chain couples TRBV20-1 to TRBJ2-2; TCRdb outputs TRBD1, but without DNA this stays unchecked. The CDR3 is 14 amino acids. CDR1 is DFQATT and CDR2 is SNEGSKA in the germline V gene (reference sequence). This CDR3 is CSAGQGANTGELFF.

This rearrangement joins TRBV11-1 to TRBJ2-3; lacking DNA, the TRBD2 call made by TCRdb goes unchecked. Looked up from germline, CDR1 is SGHAT and CDR2 is FQDESV (reference sequence). CDR3 size: 15 residues. The CDR3 sequence: CASSIGLARTDTQYF.

The chain links TRBV5-1 to TRBJ2-7; with no DNA, the TCRdb D assignment of TRBD2 cannot be verified. The germline gives CDR1 SGHRS, CDR2 YFSETQ. This CDR3 is 15 amino acids long. CDR3: CASSLSASGPYEQYF.

The chain joins TRBV25-1 to TRBJ1-1; TCRdb gives TRBD1 as the D gene, but with no DNA this cannot be confirmed. This CDR3 has 13 amino acids. Germline CDR1 and CDR2: MGHDK and SYGVNS. CDR3 region: CASRGGGNTEAFF. Supplemented by reference TRBV25-1 and TRBJ1-1, the full variable domain reads EADIYQTPRYLVIGTGKKITLECSQTMGHDKMYWYQQDPGMELHLIHYSYGVNSTEKGDLSSESTVSRIRTEHFPLTLESARPSHTSQYLCASRGGGNTEAFFGQGTRLTVV.

This chain links TRBV30 with TRBJ2-1; TCRdb reports TRBD2, a call that lacks DNA to check it against. CDR1 is GTSNPN and CDR2 is SVGIG in the germline V gene (reference sequence). The CDR3 length is 14 residues. CDR3 sequence reads: CAWSVLGLVGEQFF. The complete variable domain, with remaining parts taken from reference TRBV30 and TRBJ2-1, reads SQTIHQWPATLVQPVGSPLSLECTVEGTSNPNLYWYRQAAGRGLQLLFYSVGIGQISSEVPQNLSASRPQDRQFILSSKKLLLSDSGFYLCAWSVLGLVGEQFFGPGTRLTVL.

The V and J genes are TRBV4-1 and TRBJ2-5. Germline CDR1 MGHRA, CDR2 YSYEKL. This CDR3 contains 13 residues. This CDR3 is CASSQEDRETQYF.

V and J are TRBV24-1 and TRBJ2-4. The germline V gene has CDR1 KGHDR and CDR2 SFDVKD. CDR3 size: 12 residues. This CDR3 is CATRVMKNIQYF.

The V gene is TRBV5-1, the J gene TRBJ1-2. From germline, CDR1 is SGHRS and CDR2 YFSETQ. The CDR3 covers 14 residues. The CDR3 loop is CASSYGSTDGGYTF.

The V gene is TRBV5-4, the J gene TRBJ2-5; lacking DNA, the TRBD1 call made by TCRdb goes unchecked. Germline V gene sequence: CDR1 SGHNT, CDR2 YYREEE (reference sequence). The CDR3 spans 16 residues. CDR3 region: CASSLDRDRGWETQYF.

The chain couples TRBV7-3 to TRBJ2-5. Germline lookup yields CDR1 SGHTA and CDR2 FQGTGA. The CDR3 is made up of 14 amino acids. The CDR3 protein is CASSLSAVQETQYF.

The V call is TRBV20-1, the J call TRBJ2-7; the D gene TCRdb calls, TRBD2, cannot be checked with no DNA. From germline, CDR1 is DFQATT and CDR2 SNEGSKA (reference sequence). The CDR3 length is 15 residues. CDR3 amino acids: CSAPLAGDTSYEQYF.

The CDR3: CASSPRAGFYNEQFF. V and J are TRBV18 and TRBJ2-1; TCRdb selects TRBD1, and the lack of DNA leaves this call unchecked. This CDR3 has 15 amino acids. Germline V gene sequence: CDR1 KGHSH, CDR2 LQKENI.

The V gene is TRBV20-1, the J gene TRBJ1-5; TCRdb proposes TRBD1, but this gene call is untestable without DNA. The CDR3 totals 15 residues. Germline CDR1 DFQATT, CDR2 SNEGSKA (reference sequence). CDR3: CSARDEGQINQPQHF.

V is TRBV6-1 and J is TRBJ1-3. Germline CDR1 is MNHNS and CDR2 is SASEGT. The CDR3 contains 13 residues. CDR3 protein: CASRAAAGNTIYF.

This chain joins TRBV12-3 or TRBV12-4 and TRBJ2-1; without DNA, the TCRdb call of TRBD2 cannot be checked. The CDR3 covers 18 residues. The CDR3: CASSLASGSLSSYNEQFF.